This T cell receptor (beta chain) was found in a study of cytomegalovirus exposure and HLA in healthy donors. This CDR3 region has 16 residues. Looked up from germline, CDR1 is KGHSH and CDR2 is LQKENI. Deletions cut 5 bases from V and 2 bases from J, with 18 bases between. A multiplex PCR was run with 60 Vbeta primers and 13 Jbeta primers. Profiled with immunoSEQ multiplex PCR; TCRdb holds only in-frame clones, not every one. The sample has over 90,000 clones; around four fifths are singletons. The clonotype was recovered from a man between 40 and 49 years old in good health and CMV-seronegative. The chain couples TRBV18 to TRBJ2-5; weak D call: TRBD1 (6 bases). The sequenced sample consisted of PBMCs. CDR3 nucleotides: TGTGCCAGCTCAGGTTACAGGGCAAAGACACAAGAGACCCAGTACTTC. It encodes CASSGYRAKTQETQYF.